This passage covers 21 T cell receptor beta chains from one sample sequenced in a study of blood T cell repertoires in COVID-19. Using immunoSEQ multiplex PCR, the repertoire was profiled, and TCRdb retains in-frame clones only, with some absent. The sample holds roughly 45,000 clones, 86% seen once. The specimen sequenced was peripheral blood. The source is a man aged 55 to 69 with active COVID-19.

This chain links TRBV7-2 with TRBJ2-3; 9 bases are a match to TRBD2. Trimming took 5 bases from V and 3 from J; bases not matched to a gene: 15. The CDR3 is made up of 18 amino acids. Germline V CDR1 and CDR2: SGHTA, FQGNSA. The CDR3 loop reads CASSPRGAAGGATDTQYF. The CDR3 DNA sequence: TGTGCCAGCAGCCCGAGGGGGGCAGCGGGAGGTGCAACAGATACGCAGTATTTT.

The rearrangement joins TRBV7-2 to TRBJ1-2; no firm D call. Trimming took 1 base from V and 10 from J, leaving 13 bases between them. The CDR3 is 13 amino acids. Germline V gene sequence: CDR1 SGHTA, CDR2 FQGNSA. The CDR3 nucleotides are TGTGCCAGCAGCTTAGTCGGGAGATCTGACTACACCTTC. It yields the protein CASSLVGRSDYTF.

The chain recombines TRBV19 with TRBJ2-3; D gene ambiguous. The CDR3 totals 13 residues. CDR1 and CDR2 (germline): LNHDA, SQIVND (reference sequence). V was cut by 3 bases and J by 2 bases, with 6 bases left in between. Here the CDR3 DNA reads TGTGCCAGTAGTATCACTGTCACAGATACGCAGTATTTT. Its protein product is CASSITVTDTQYF.

V is TRBV7-3 and J is TRBJ2-1, with a possible D match to TRBD1 (5 bases). The CDR3 spans 15 residues. V was clipped by 2 bases and J by 0 bases, with 8 bases between them. In germline, CDR1 is SGHTA, CDR2 FQGTGA. CDR3 in DNA: TGTGCCAGCAGCTTAGGGCAGGGCTCCTACAATGAGCAGTTCTTC. Translated: CASSLGQGSYNEQFF.

This sequence joins TRBV11-2 and TRBJ1-6; D possibly corresponds to TRBD1 (6 bases). CDR3 length: 19 residues. Germline V gives CDR1 SGHAT, CDR2 FQNNGV. V gave up 8 bases and J gave up 8 bases, with 31 bases separating them. The CDR3 DNA reads TGTGCCAGCGGGTACGAAACCAACGCAGGGGTGGGAATGTATTCACCCCTCCACTTT. Translating gives CASGYETNAGVGMYSPLHF.

This chain connects TRBV19 to TRBJ1-2; tentative D call: TRBD1 (5 bases). Trimming cost V 7 bases and J 5 bases, with 8 bases left between them. CDR1 and CDR2 from the germline V gene are LNHDA and SQIVND (reference sequence). The CDR3 is made up of 11 amino acids. CDR3 sequence (DNA): TGTGCCAGTACCGGGGGTTATGGCTACACCTTC. This codes for CASTGGYGYTF.

The chain recombines TRBV5-6 with TRBJ1-2; D uncertain. Germline-derived CDR1 and CDR2 are SGHDT and YYEEEE. This CDR3 comprises 13 residues. The V end lost 0 bases, the J end lost 2 bases, and 5 bases lay between the germline ends. The CDR3 nucleotides read TGTGCCAGCAGCTTGGAACAGAACTATGGCTACACCTTC. It specifies CASSLEQNYGYTF.

V is TRBV11-2 and J is TRBJ1-1; D is uncertain. V lost 6 bases to trimming and J lost 5 bases, with 10 bases between them. Germline lookup yields CDR1 SGHAT and CDR2 FQNNGV. The CDR3 spans 12 residues. CDR3 sequence (DNA): TGTGCCAGCAGGTGGGAGGGAACTGAAGCTTTCTTT. Its translation is CASRWEGTEAFF.

The chain employs TRBV4-3 and TRBJ2-1; D ambiguous. The CDR3 runs to 16 residues. In germline, CDR1 is LGHNA, CDR2 YSLEER. V was clipped by 0 bases and J by 6 bases, with 15 bases between them. The CDR3 reads CASSQDPGSTANEQFF. For the CDR3, the DNA is TGCGCCAGCAGCCAAGATCCTGGGTCAACAGCCAATGAGCAGTTCTTC.

The J gene is TRBJ2-7, the V gene TRBV6-4; 12 bases fit TRBD2. Per the germline V gene, CDR1 is MRHNA and CDR2 is SNTAGT. V lost 4 bases, J lost 1 base, and 8 bases stayed unmatched. The CDR3 consists of 17 residues. CDR3 region: CASSAPSGLAGSYEQYF. For the CDR3, the DNA is TGTGCCAGCAGTGCCCCTTCGGGACTAGCGGGTTCCTACGAGCAGTACTTC.

This clone was detected only a few times. This chain connects TRBV5-5 to TRBJ2-4; 7 bases fit TRBD1. Germline V gives CDR1 SGHKS, CDR2 YYEKEE (reference sequence). The V segment lost 2 bases and the J segment 8 bases; nucleotides outside the gene matches: 10. The CDR3 has 15 amino acids. CDR3 sequence (DNA): TGTGCCAGCAGCTTTGACAGGGAGAGTGGAGACATTCAGTACTTC. It specifies CASSFDRESGDIQYF.

CDR3 amino acids: CASSDGRGYTF. The CDR3 DNA sequence: TGTGCCAGCAGTGACGGGAGGGGCTACACCTTC. The V and J genes are TRBV6-4 and TRBJ1-2, with no clear D. V lost 2 bases to trimming and J lost 8 bases, with 6 bases between them. CDR3 length: 11 amino acids. Germline CDR1 reads MRHNA; CDR2 reads SNTAGT.

CDR3 residues: CATSRGPPSGANVLTF. CDR3 in DNA: TGTGCCACCAGCAGGGGCCCCCCCTCTGGGGCCAACGTCCTGACTTTC. This sequence joins TRBV15 and TRBJ2-6; unclear D gene. The V end was cut by 3 bases, the J end by 0 bases, with 9 bases between. This CDR3 contains 16 residues. Germline-derived CDR1 and CDR2 are LNHNV and YYDKDF (reference sequence).

The J gene is TRBJ2-2, the V gene TRBV7-2, with 7 bases lining up with TRBD2. The germline V gene has CDR1 SGHTA and CDR2 FQGNSA. CDR3 size: 13 residues. V shed 10 bases and J 6 bases; nucleotides not matched to a gene: 8. The CDR3 reads CATRGVGPGELFF. The CDR3 bases are TGTGCCACCCGGGGGGTAGGGCCCGGGGAGCTGTTTTTT.

The chain uses TRBV28 and TRBJ2-3, with D unresolved. The V end lost 3 bases, the J end lost 13 bases, and 11 bases lay between the germline ends. Germline V gene data show CDR1 as MDHEN and CDR2 as SYDVKM. CDR3 length: 11 residues. The CDR3 here is CASSFTGEKYF. In DNA form, the CDR3 reads TGTGCCAGCAGTTTCACTGGAGAAAAGTATTTT.

This rearrangement joins TRBV7-2 to TRBJ2-7, with 7 positions matching TRBD2. Germline V gene lookup returns CDR1 SGHTA and CDR2 FQGNSA. J gave up 2 bases and V 5 bases, and 9 bases lay outside the gene matches. The CDR3 extends over 15 amino acids. For the CDR3, the DNA is TGTGCCAGCAGCCTTAATTCGGGACTAACCTACGAGCAGTACTTC. Protein: CASSLNSGLTYEQYF.

The chain carries TRBV5-1 and TRBJ2-3, with D possibly TRBD2 on 5 matching bases. The length of the CDR3 is 14 residues. Germline assignment: CDR1 SGHRS and CDR2 YFSETQ. V was cut by 4 bases and J by 1 base, with 10 bases left in between. As DNA, the CDR3 is TGCGCCAGCAGCCGGGGTGTGGGCACAGATACGCAGTATTTT. It translates to CASSRGVGTDTQYF. Supplemented by reference TRBV5-1 and TRBJ2-3, the full variable domain reads KAGVTQTPRYLIKTRGQQVTLSCSPISGHRSVSWYQQTPGQGLQFLFEYFSETQRNKGNFPGRFSGRQFSNSRSEMNVSTLELGDSALYLCASSRGVGTDTQYFGPGTRLTVL.

This clone was recorded only once. The CDR3 here is CASSSIRRGGAEAFF. The CDR3 bases are TGTGCCAGCAGTTCTATCAGAAGGGGGGGCGCTGAAGCTTTCTTT. The gene calls are TRBV28 and TRBJ1-1; D perhaps matches TRBD1 (6 bases). CDR1 and CDR2 from the germline V gene are MDHEN and SYDVKM. The V and J ends lost 4 bases and 6 bases respectively, with 18 bases between them. There are 15 residues in the CDR3. Filled out from reference TRBV28 and TRBJ1-1, the complete variable domain reads DVKVTQSSRYLVKRTGEKVFLECVQDMDHENMFWYRQDPGLGLRLIYFSYDVKMKEKGDIPEGYSVSREKKERFSLILESASTNQTSMYLCASSSIRRGGAEAFFGQGTRLTVV.

This clone was seen a single time. V gene TRBV5-1 combines with J gene TRBJ2-2; 13 bases fit TRBD2. V was clipped by 4 bases and J by 0 bases; unmatched bases: 3. This CDR3 comprises 17 residues. The V gene's germline CDR1 is SGHRS and CDR2 YFSETQ. The CDR3 protein is CASSQGLAGPNTGELFF. CDR3 DNA: TGCGCCAGCAGCCAGGGACTAGCGGGACCGAACACCGGGGAGCTGTTTTTT.

This sequence joins TRBV9 and TRBJ2-7; possibly TRBD1 for D (6 bases). The germline V gene encodes CDR1 SGDLS and CDR2 YYNGEE. The CDR3 runs 12 residues. The V end was cut by 3 bases, the J end by 6 bases, with 10 bases between. The CDR3 nucleotides are TGTGCCAGCAGCGGATCAGGGGTCGAGCAGTACTTC. Translation gives CASSGSGVEQYF.

This chain links TRBV15 with TRBJ2-7; 10 positions agree with TRBD2. Germline-derived CDR1 and CDR2 are LNHNV and YYDKDF (reference sequence). The CDR3 extends over 18 amino acids. The J segment lost 4 bases and the V segment lost 5 bases, leaving 17 bases of the junction unmatched. The CDR3 sequence is CATSPPRLAGVPGYEQYF. The DNA of the CDR3 is TGTGCCACCAGCCCACCGCGGCTAGCGGGAGTCCCGGGTTACGAGCAGTACTTC.